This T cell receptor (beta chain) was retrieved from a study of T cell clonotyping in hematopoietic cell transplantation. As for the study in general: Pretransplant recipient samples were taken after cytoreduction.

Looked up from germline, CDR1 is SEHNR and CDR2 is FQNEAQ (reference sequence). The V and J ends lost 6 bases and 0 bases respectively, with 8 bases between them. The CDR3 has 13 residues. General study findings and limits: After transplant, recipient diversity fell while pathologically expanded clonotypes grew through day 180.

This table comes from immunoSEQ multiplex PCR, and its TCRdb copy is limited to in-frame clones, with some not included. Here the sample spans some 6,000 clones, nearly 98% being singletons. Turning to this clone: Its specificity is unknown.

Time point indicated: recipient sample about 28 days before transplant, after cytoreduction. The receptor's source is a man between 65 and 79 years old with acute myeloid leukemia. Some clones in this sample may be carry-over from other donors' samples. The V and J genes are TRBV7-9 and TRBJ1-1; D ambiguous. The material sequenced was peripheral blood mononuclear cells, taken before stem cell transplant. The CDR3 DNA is TGTGCCAGCAGTTTCAATATGAACACTGAAGCTTTCTTT. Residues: CASSFNMNTEAFF.